This is a list of T cell receptor beta chains from one sample in a study of cytomegalovirus exposure and HLA in healthy donors. The repertoire was sequenced with immunoSEQ multiplex PCR; TCRdb's copy has only in-frame clones and lacks some. The sample holds fewer than 150,000 clones, 80% seen once. The sample was PBMCs. The receptors were gathered from a man aged 25 to 40 in good health. CDR3s include the opening cysteine and the closing phenylalanine or tryptophan. Fields, in order: clone size, V gene, J gene, D gene, CDR3 DNA, CDR3 protein. The D gene is left open where the match is weak. Not every row has a clone size; where given, it reads once, few, many or a size class.

>.|TRBV7-9|TRBJ2-7|.
TGTGCCAGCAGCTTCGTCGGTAGCGCCTACGAGCAGTACTTC
CASSFVGSAYEQYF
>few|TRBV11-2|TRBJ1-1|.
TGTGCCAGCAGCTTGGTGGGACAGAACACTGAAGCTTTCTTT
CASSLVGQNTEAFF
>few|TRBV7-9|TRBJ1-4|.
TGTGCCAGCAGCTTAGTCGACAGGAAAAATGAAAAACTGTTTTTT
CASSLVDRKNEKLFF
>.|TRBV21-1|TRBJ2-3|.
TGTGCCAGCACCTATAGCCAGACTAGTAGCACAGATACGCAGTATTTT
CASTYSQTSSTDTQYF
>.|TRBV9|TRBJ1-1|.
TGTGCCAGCAGCCCAAGAAGCCCTCGAGCGAACACTGAAGCTTTCTTT
CASSPRSPRANTEAFF
>many|TRBV18|TRBJ2-1|TRBD1
TGTGCCAGCTCCCCAAGACAGGGTTACGACAATGAGCAGTTCTTC
CASSPRQGYDNEQFF
>.|TRBV7-3|TRBJ2-3|.
TGTGCCAGCAGCCCGGGAGTTGGGCGCACAGATACGCAGTATTTT
CASSPGVGRTDTQYF
>few|TRBV7-9|TRBJ2-4|TRBD1
TGTTCCAGCAGCTTAGGCTTCGGACAGGGAGGAAACATTCAGTACTTC
CSSSLGFGQGGNIQYF
>.|TRBV2|TRBJ2-5|.
TGTGCCAGCAGTGCATTGGGGGCCTGGGGAGAGACCCAGTACTTC
CASSALGAWGETQYF
>.|TRBV6-5|TRBJ2-1|.
TGTGCCAGCAGTTACGTCCAGACTGGTTACAATGAGCAGTTCTTC
CASSYVQTGYNEQFF
>few|TRBV5-4|TRBJ2-7|.
TGTGCCAGCAGCTTCTACCGGGAACAGCAGTACTTC
CASSFYREQQYF
>.|TRBV13|TRBJ2-1|TRBD1
TGTGCCAGCAGCCCCGGGACAGGGAGCAATGAGCAGTTCTTC
CASSPGTGSNEQFF
>once|TRBV7-2|TRBJ1-5|TRBD1
TGTGCCAGCAGCTTAGGAGCAACAGGGGTTAATCAGCCCCAGCATTTT
CASSLGATGVNQPQHF
>few|TRBV27|TRBJ2-6|.
TGTGCCAGCAGTTTAGAGGAATCTGGGGCCAACGTCCTGACTTTC
CASSLEESGANVLTF
>.|TRBV29-1|TRBJ2-5|TRBD2
TGCAGCGCAAAGCGGGATGTTACGGAGACCCAGTACTTC
CSAKRDVTETQYF
>.|TRBV5-8|TRBJ2-7|TRBD2
TGTGCCAGCAGCTCGGAGCGGGACTACGAGCAGTACTTC
CASSSERDYEQYF
>few|TRBV4-1|TRBJ2-1|.
TGCGCCAGCCAGACAGATTACAATGAGCAGTTCTTC
CASQTDYNEQFF
>few|TRBV6-5|TRBJ2-2|.
TGTGCCAGCCTGGGCGCTGGGGAGCTGTTTTTT
CASLGAGELFF
>.|TRBV5-4|TRBJ2-7|.
TGTGCCAGCAGCCCCGACTTCACCTCCTACGAGCAGTACTTC
CASSPDFTSYEQYF
>.|TRBV27|TRBJ1-2|.
TGTGCCAGCAGTTTATCACCGGGCAGGGTTAATGGCTACACCTTC
CASSLSPGRVNGYTF